Many counts were recorded for the clone carrying this T cell receptor (beta chain). The antigen is undetermined. This entry belongs to a study of T cells after yellow fever vaccination. Template-switching 5'RACE yielded the TCR cDNA; a universal primer site and UMIs were added in the process. TCRdb reanalysed the 5' RACE reads using MiXCR and keeps one entry per CDR3 protein. Of some 300,000 distinct CDR3 sequences in the sample, roughly 3.5% were seen once. Findings and caveats of the study: The secondary T-cell response peaked on day 5, not day 15, but was weaker. Primary-vaccination clones mostly resurfaced post-booster (just under 98% CD4, just under 90% CD8).

The CDR3 length is 18 residues. From germline, CDR1 is DFQATT and CDR2 SNEGSKA (reference sequence). V trimming: 0 bases; J trimming: 4 bases; junction bases outside the gene matches: 7. The rearrangement uses TRBV20-1 and TRBJ2-3; 16 bases map to TRBD2. Sequences were derived from PBMCs, sampled on the day of the yellow fever booster vaccination. The sequence was collected from a man aged 18 to 35 who received the YFV17D yellow fever vaccine. The CDR3 DNA sequence: TGCAGTGCTAGAGACCCGGGACTAGCGGGGGGGCCGCCAGATACGCAGTATTTT. Amino acids: CSARDPGLAGGPPDTQYF.